A single sample is the source of the 12 T cell receptor beta chains below, sequenced in a study of blood T cell repertoires in COVID-19. Sequenced by immunoSEQ multiplex PCR; TCRdb stores in-frame clones only, minus some. The profile shows approximately 120,000 clones, 83% of them singletons. The sample comprised PBMCs or T cells enriched from blood (not recorded which). These receptors originate from a young man who had recovered from COVID-19.

The V gene is TRBV12-3 or TRBV12-4, the J gene TRBJ1-4; D unclear. V dropped 4 bases and J dropped 7 bases, with 4 bases sitting between them. CDR3 length: 11 amino acids. CDR3 coding DNA: TGTGCCAGCAGTTCTAGTGAAAAACTGTTTTTT. This sequence encodes CASSSSEKLFF.

About this clone itself: Mismatch with germline at one junction end may stem from a read error. The rearrangement uses TRBV3-1 (or the pseudogene TRBV3-2) and TRBJ1-3, with D possibly being TRBD1 (5 bases). Germline values: CDR1 LGHDT, CDR2 YNNKEL (reference sequence). CDR3 size: 15 residues. The CDR3 is CASSQDTPGGSTIYF. The CDR3 coding sequence is TGTGCCAGCAGCCAAGATACCCCGGGGGGAAGCACCATATATTTT.

This clone was seen only once. Other DNA variants within this sample encode the same CDR3. The V and J genes are TRBV14 and TRBJ1-2; D gene unclear. V was trimmed by 0 bases and J by 4 bases, leaving 12 bases between them. CDR1 and CDR2 from the germline V gene are SGHDN and FVKESK. The CDR3 length is 15 residues. The CDR3 DNA reads as TGTGCCAGCAGCCAAGATCACGGCGGGGTCTATGGCTACACCTTC. Translation: CASSQDHGGVYGYTF.

This chain uses TRBV7-8 with TRBJ2-6; possibly TRBD2 for D (5 bases). The V gene's germline CDR1 is SGHVS and CDR2 FQNEAQ. V was cut by 3 bases and J by 13 bases, with 16 bases left in between. There are 14 residues in the CDR3. The chain's CDR3 is CASSLEAGVRVLTF. DNA for the CDR3: TGTGCCAGCAGCTTGGAGGCCGGGGTAAGGGTCCTGACTTTC.

The chain joins TRBV4-1 to TRBJ1-1; 9 bases are shared with TRBD1. The ends lost 4 bases at V and 1 base at J; junction bases unmatched: 4. Per germline, CDR1 MGHRA and CDR2 YSYEKL. CDR3 length: 15 amino acids. As DNA, the CDR3 is TGCGCCAGCAGCCCGGGACAGGGTCCGAACACTGAAGCTTTCTTT. Amino acids: CASSPGQGPNTEAFF.

The V gene is TRBV7-3, the J gene TRBJ1-3; 8 bases fit TRBD1. The CDR3 extends over 16 amino acids. The V gene end was trimmed by 5 bases and the J gene end by 1 base; junction bases not matched to a gene: 7. Germline CDR1 SGHTA, CDR2 FQGTGA. In nucleotides, the CDR3 is TGTGCCAGCAGCACCGTGACAGGGGAGTCTGGAAACACCATATATTTT. This sequence encodes CASSTVTGESGNTIYF. The variable domain in full, completed from reference TRBV7-3 and TRBJ1-3, reads GAGVSQTPSNKVTEKGKYVELRCDPISGHTALYWYRQSLGQGPEFLIYFQGTGAADDSGLPNDRFFAVRPEGSVSTLKIQRTERGDSAVYLCASSTVTGESGNTIYFGEGSWLTVV.

This chain joins TRBV9 and TRBJ2-2, with TRBD2 matching over 10 bases. There are 18 residues in the CDR3. Germline assignment: CDR1 SGDLS and CDR2 YYNGEE. Trimming at V came to 5 bases and at J to 6 bases, leaving 16 bases not matched to a gene. DNA of the CDR3: TGTGCCAGCAGTCCGGTTGGACTAGCGGAAAACTGGGCCGGGGAGCTGTTTTTT. Translation gives CASSPVGLAENWAGELFF.

This clone was seen only a few times. The chain carries TRBV5-1 and TRBJ1-2, with unresolved D. Trimming cost V 4 bases and J 4 bases, with 17 bases left between them. The germline CDR1 and CDR2 sequences are SGHRS and YFSETQ. The CDR3 length is 15 residues. The CDR3 is CASSPGTTSTYGYTF. Here the CDR3 DNA reads TGCGCCAGCAGCCCCGGCACGACTTCGACCTATGGCTACACCTTC. The entire variable domain, with the rest obtained from reference TRBV5-1 and TRBJ1-2, is as follows: KAGVTQTPRYLIKTRGQQVTLSCSPISGHRSVSWYQQTPGQGLQFLFEYFSETQRNKGNFPGRFSGRQFSNSRSEMNVSTLELGDSALYLCASSPGTTSTYGYTFGSGTRLTVV.

The chain joins TRBV19 to TRBJ2-2, with D possibly being TRBD2 (5 bases). V lost 5 bases and J 1 base, leaving 11 bases between the germline ends. The CDR3 consists of 15 residues. The V gene's germline CDR1 is LNHDA and CDR2 SQIVND (reference sequence). CDR3 in amino acids: CASSPMSGNTGELFF. CDR3 nucleotides: TGTGCCAGTAGTCCGATGAGCGGGAACACCGGGGAGCTGTTTTTT.

The rearrangement joins TRBV7-2 to TRBJ2-7; 8 bases match TRBD2. After removal of 5 bases from V and 7 bases from J, the junction contained 13 bases not matched to a gene. CDR3 size: 15 residues. Germline-derived CDR1 and CDR2 are SGHTA and FQGNSA. CDR3: CASSGGGTTVGEQYF. In nucleotides, the CDR3 is TGTGCCAGCAGCGGCGGGGGGACCACGGTGGGGGAGCAGTACTTC.

V and J are TRBV3-1 (or the pseudogene TRBV3-2) and TRBJ1-6; a weak D match, TRBD1 (6 bases). The CDR3 loop spans 15 amino acids. The V gene lost 4 bases and the J gene lost 14 bases, with 21 bases spanning the gap. Germline loops: CDR1 LGHDT, CDR2 YNNKEL (reference sequence). This chain's CDR3 is CASSLSTGTNSALHF. CDR3 coding DNA: TGTGCCAGCAGCCTCTCGACAGGTACCAATTCGGCCCTCCACTTT.

This chain joins TRBV27 and TRBJ1-1; possibly TRBD1 for D (6 bases). Germline loops: CDR1 MNHEY, CDR2 SMNVEV (reference sequence). The CDR3 runs 11 residues. With 8 bases removed from V and 7 bases from J, the gap between germline ends came to 11 bases. The CDR3 DNA reads TGTGCCAGCTACGACAGGCGTGAAGCTTTCTTT. It yields the protein CASYDRREAFF.